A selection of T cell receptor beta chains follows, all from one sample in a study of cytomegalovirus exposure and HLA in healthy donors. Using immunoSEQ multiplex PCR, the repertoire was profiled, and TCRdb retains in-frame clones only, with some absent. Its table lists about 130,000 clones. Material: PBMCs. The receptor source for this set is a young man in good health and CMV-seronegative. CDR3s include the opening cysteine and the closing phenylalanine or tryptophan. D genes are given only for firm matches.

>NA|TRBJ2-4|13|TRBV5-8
TGTGCCACCCTCCGGGGTCGGGGAAACATTCAGTACTTC
CATLRGRGNIQYF
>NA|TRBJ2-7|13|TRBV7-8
TGTGCCAGCAGCACTGGACAGCCCTACGAGCAGTACTTC
CASSTGQPYEQYF
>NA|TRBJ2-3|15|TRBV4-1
TGCGCCAGCAGCCAAGAACAGGGTTTGACAGATACGCAGTATTTT
CASSQEQGLTDTQYF
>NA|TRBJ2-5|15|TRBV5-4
TGTGCCAGCAGCTTTCAAGGGGGAAGTCGGGAGACCCAGTACTTC
CASSFQGGSRETQYF
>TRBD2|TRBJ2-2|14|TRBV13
TGTGCCACAACTAGCGGGGCGAACACCGGGGAGCTGTTTTTT
CATTSGANTGELFF
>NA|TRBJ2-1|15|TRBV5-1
TGCGCCAGCAGCTTGGTACGGGTCCGCGGTAATGAGCAGTTCTTC
CASSLVRVRGNEQFF
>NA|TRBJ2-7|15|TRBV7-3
TGTGCCAGCAGCTTACTACGCAGGGCACGATACGAGCAGTACTTC
CASSLLRRARYEQYF
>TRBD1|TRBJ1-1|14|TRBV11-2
TGTGCCAGCATACTACGGGACAGTAACACTGAAGCTTTCTTT
CASILRDSNTEAFF
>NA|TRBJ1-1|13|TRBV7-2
TGTGCCAGCGAGGGGGGGGTGGGCACTGAAGCTTTCTTT
CASEGGVGTEAFF
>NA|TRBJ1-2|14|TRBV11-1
TGTGCCAGCAGCTTAGCGACAGATAACTATGGCTACACCTTC
CASSLATDNYGYTF
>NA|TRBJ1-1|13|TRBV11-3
TGTGCCAGCAGCTTAGGGGGGGAAACTGAAGCTTTCTTT
CASSLGGETEAFF
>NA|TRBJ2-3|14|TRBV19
TGTGCCAGTAGTAATCCGTCCTTCACAGATACGCAGTATTTT
CASSNPSFTDTQYF
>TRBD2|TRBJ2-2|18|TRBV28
TGTGCCAGCATCGGACTAGCGACACACTTATCCAACACCGGGGAGCTGTTTTTT
CASIGLATHLSNTGELFF
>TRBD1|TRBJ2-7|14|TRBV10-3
TGTGCCATCAGTGGACAGGGGAAGCCCTACGAGCAGTACTTC
CAISGQGKPYEQYF
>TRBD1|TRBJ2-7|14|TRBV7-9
TGTGCCAGCAGCCCACAGGGGTTGAAGTACGAGCAGTACTTC
CASSPQGLKYEQYF
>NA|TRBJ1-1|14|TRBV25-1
TGTGCCAGCAGGAAAAGCTACAGGGAACCTGAAGCTTTCTTT
CASRKSYREPEAFF
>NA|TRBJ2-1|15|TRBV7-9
TGTGCCAGCAGCATTACCCAGGGGATCGACAATGAGCAGTTCTTC
CASSITQGIDNEQFF